This TCR beta chain was sequenced in a study of blood T cell repertoires in COVID-19 (dated by TCRdb to about 2020). General notes on the study: The collaborator samples originated in the United States, Italy and Spain and spanned the acute and convalescent phases of COVID-19. The material from the prospective study consisted of cDNA or gDNA derived from T cells, B-cell-depleted T cells, or PBMCs. The dataset comprised deeply sampled blood TCRbeta repertoires from subjects exposed to, actively infected with, or recovered from COVID-19. The repertoires were released in a freely available public database intended as a resource for research on the immune response to SARS-CoV-2. Samples came from the ongoing ImmuneRACE study (first 160 participants) plus 1,254 subjects from 6 global collaborators. The sample metadata nearly always contained a de-identified subject ID, COVID-19 status, age in years and sex. HLA class I and class II types, where available, came from metadata supplied by the sample provider rather than from assay-based typing.

Concerning this clone: The antigen this receptor binds is unknown. There are no base qualities to consult, and no much larger clone falls within one base.

TCRbeta CDR3 regions were amplified from genomic DNA by means of the immunoSEQ Assay, a bias-controlled multiplex PCR. From the authors' description of their analysis: The number of nucleated cells in each sample was estimated from the amplification of reference gene primers within the assay. To quantify the absolute abundance of each unique TCRbeta CDR3 rearrangement, sequence reads were collapsed and filtered. For each sample, productive Simpson clonality was calculated as the square root of Simpson's diversity index across productive rearrangements. TCRdb took over this immuneACCESS table, retaining in-frame rearrangements with V and J assigned. Such tables are incomplete; in checked studies, under half of the missing clones stem from an unresolved V gene, and the remainder is unexplained. V and J calls and clone size come straight from that table; D and trimming were deduced from the DNA. The sample table lists around 430,000 clones, 80% to 90% of them with a count of one. In total, the top ten clones hold about a tenth of the sample.

Participants in the prospective study were aged roughly 18 to 100 years, lived in 20 to 30 United States geographic areas, and enrolled through a virtual design. In the prospective study, participants were assigned to cohorts based on the clinical history participants reported in a screening survey and a study questionnaire. ImmuneRACE Cohort 3 recovered participants were defined by two consecutive negative NP/OP PCR tests, healthcare professional clearance, or symptom resolution. Mobile phlebotomists in the prospective study collected whole blood, serum and a nasopharyngeal or oropharyngeal swab from every participant. Prospective study participants could optionally give additional blood draws and questionnaires over a 2-month period. Before DNA extraction, blood samples from the prospective study were shipped at room temperature or frozen. The V and J ends are trimmed by 4 bases and 2 bases, leaving 8 bases between them. The germline V gene (reference sequence) gives CDR1 as LGHDT and CDR2 as YNNKEL. The CDR3 numbers 14 residues from cysteine through phenylalanine. Left in the record is the CDR3 DNA by itself, 42 bases read in frame from the first base.

What the work shows at the level of the full study, not this receptor alone: Clinical and demographic metadata were provided uncurated, with the amount varying by source and participant.

This clonotype was sampled from a woman between 50 and 59 years old who had recovered from COVID-19. Input material: PBMCs or T cells enriched from blood (not recorded which). The chain links TRBV3-1 (or the pseudogene TRBV3-2) with TRBJ1-4; perhaps TRBD1 is the D gene, with 6 bases matching. The bases are TGTGCCAGCAGCCCAGGGGAGACTAATGAAAAACTGTTTTTT. It specifies CASSPGETNEKLFF.